A single T cell receptor (beta chain) is shown here with its context. The target antigen is unknown. The data were taken from a study of blood T cells in healthy people across ages. General study results and limits: Those diversity estimates obtained from one million T cells were thought to be underestimates.

PCR was performed a second time for about 6 to 11 cycles using a sample-barcoded 5' primer and a J-beta primer mix. TCRdb used MiXCR to reprocess the 5' RACE reads, holding one entry per CDR3 protein. Here the sample spans around 1.5 million distinct CDR3 sequences, about 31% being singletons. The CDR3 is 15 amino acids. With V trimmed by 11 bases and J by 6 bases, 15 bases remained unmatched. Germline CDR1 MGHDK, CDR2 SYGVNS. V and J are TRBV25-1 and TRBJ2-1; 8 bases line up with TRBD1. This sequence originates from a woman aged 25 to 39 in good health. Sequencing input: blood. DNA for the CDR3: TGTGCCTGCCGATCGGACAGGGAGGTGGGCAATGAGCAGTTCTTC. Protein: CACRSDREVGNEQFF.